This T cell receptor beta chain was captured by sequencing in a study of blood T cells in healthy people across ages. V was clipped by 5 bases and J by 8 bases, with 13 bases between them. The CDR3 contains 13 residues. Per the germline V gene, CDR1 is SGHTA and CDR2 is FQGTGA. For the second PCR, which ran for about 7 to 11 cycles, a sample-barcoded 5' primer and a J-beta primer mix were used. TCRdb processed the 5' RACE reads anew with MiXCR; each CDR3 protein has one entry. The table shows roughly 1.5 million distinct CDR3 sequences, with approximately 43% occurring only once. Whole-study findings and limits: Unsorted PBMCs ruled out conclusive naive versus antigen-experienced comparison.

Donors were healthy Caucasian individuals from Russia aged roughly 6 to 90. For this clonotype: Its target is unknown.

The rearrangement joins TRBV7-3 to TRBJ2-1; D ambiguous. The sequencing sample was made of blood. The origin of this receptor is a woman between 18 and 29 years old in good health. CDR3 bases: TGTGCCAGCAGCCCTACCCTTAGGCATGAGCAGTTCTTC. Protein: CASSPTLRHEQFF.